Below, one TCR beta chain is given with its context. The antigen is unknown. Germline-derived CDR1 and CDR2 are SGHTA and FQGNSA. There are 13 residues in the CDR3. This sample was included in a study of blood T cells in healthy people across ages. Whole-study findings and limits: The recorded TCR beta diversity per million T cells decreased in a roughly linear manner with age.

Through a sample-barcoded 5' primer and a J-beta primer mix, a second PCR was run for roughly 6 to 12 cycles. TCRdb independently ran MiXCR on the 5' RACE reads; one entry per CDR3 protein. The sample lists hundreds of thousands of distinct CDR3 sequences; about 42% were seen once. The source is a man between 60 and 70 years old in good health. The chain has TRBV7-2 and TRBJ2-5; D not resolved. The end of the DNA aligns better with TRBJ2-7, so the J call may be wrong. Sequencing used blood. The CDR3 reads CASSTKNPNEQYF. Written as DNA, the CDR3 is TGTGCCAGCAGCACGAAGAATCCCAACGAGCAGTACTTC.